These T cell receptor beta chains were read from a single sample in a study of T-cell reconstitution after alpha-beta-depleted transplantation in children. One entry per CDR3 protein, called by TCRdb with MiXCR from the PCR reads. This table holds 250,000 to 400,000 distinct CDR3 sequences, 23% found once. The source was PBMCs, mostly from graft donor cells, collected 180 days after TCRalphabeta/CD19-depleted stem cell transplant. The receptors were gathered from a male patient under 18 who had a stem cell transplant for acute lymphoblastic leukemia, so the T cells may come from the graft donor. The CDR3 runs from the conserved cysteine through the conserved F or W. Fields, in order: CDR3 protein, CDR3 DNA, clone size, J gene, D gene, V gene. D genes are given only for firm matches. Size is stated for part of the rows, as once, few or many counts, or as a class when the clone is expanded.

CSARGLAGERSTDTQYF TGCAGTGCTAGGGGGCTAGCGGGAGAAAGGAGCACAGATACGCAGTATTTT - TRBJ2-3 TRBD2 TRBV20-1
CASGGNTDTQYF TGTGCCAGCGGGGGGAACACAGATACGCAGTATTTT - TRBJ2-3 - TRBV7-9
CASRPRQSSGANVLTF TGTGCCAGCAGACCGAGACAAAGCTCTGGGGCCAACGTCCTGACTTTC few TRBJ2-6 - TRBV7-9
CASRKAGSTEAFF TGTGCCAGCAGGAAAGCGGGGTCCACTGAAGCTTTCTTT few TRBJ1-1 - TRBV2
CASSPGAGGQNQPQHF TGTGCCAGCAGCCCTGGGGCAGGGGGTCAGAATCAGCCCCAGCATTTT - TRBJ1-5 TRBD1 TRBV9
CASSLALGGRETQYF TGTGCCAGCAGCTTAGCGCTGGGGGGTCGGGAGACCCAGTACTTC - TRBJ2-5 - TRBV7-8
CASSKDSGEGTGELFF TGTGCCAGCAGCAAGGACTCCGGGGAGGGGACCGGGGAGCTGTTTTTT few TRBJ2-2 TRBD2 TRBV7-2
CASSLWQGIAKNIQYF TGTGCCAGCAGCTTATGGCAGGGGATAGCCAAAAACATTCAGTACTTC few TRBJ2-4 - TRBV7-2
CATSDSPDGPQHF TGTGCCACCAGTGATTCCCCGGACGGTCCCCAGCATTTT - TRBJ1-5 - TRBV24-1
CASRRAGETQYF TGTGCCAGCCGACGGGCAGGAGAGACCCAGTACTTC - TRBJ2-5 - TRBV6-6
CASSHGLAGAFSGANVLTF TGTGCCAGCAGCCACGGTCTAGCGGGAGCCTTCTCTGGGGCCAACGTCCTGACTTTC - TRBJ2-6 TRBD2 TRBV6-1
CASSPSLRTRGRVSYNEQFF TGCGCCAGCAGCCCCTCCCTTAGGACTAGGGGGAGGGTATCCTACAATGAGCAGTTCTTC - TRBJ2-1 - TRBV5-1
CASSPHWDRTYEQYF TGCGCCAGCAGCCCACACTGGGACAGGACTTACGAGCAGTACTTC - TRBJ2-7 TRBD1 TRBV5-1
CASSPRGTSNEKLFF TGTGCCAGCTCACCACGGGGGACATCAAATGAAAAACTGTTTTTT - TRBJ1-4 - TRBV18
CSGGTDTQYF TGCAGCGGGGGCACAGATACGCAGTATTTT few TRBJ2-3 - TRBV29-1
CASSYRTSSYNEQFF TGTGCCAGCAGTTACAGGACTAGCAGCTACAATGAGCAGTTCTTC few TRBJ2-1 TRBD2 TRBV6-5
CASSHTGRKYEQFF TGCGCCAGCAGCCACACCGGGAGGAAGTATGAGCAGTTCTTC - TRBJ2-1 TRBD2 TRBV4-1
CASSYDPASGYEQYF TGTGCCAGCAGTTATGATCCGGCTAGCGGCTACGAGCAGTACTTC - TRBJ2-7 TRBD2 TRBV6-5
CASSQPPPGPPIFDTQYF TGTGCCAGCAGCCAGCCCCCCCCGGGACCGCCCATCTTTGATACGCAGTATTTT - TRBJ2-3 - TRBV3-1
CASSHGTSGRRWETQYF TGCGCCAGCAGCCATGGGACTAGCGGGAGACGGTGGGAGACCCAGTACTTC few TRBJ2-5 TRBD2 TRBV5-1
CSARDGPREGSGNTIYF TGCAGTGCTAGAGATGGTCCCAGGGAGGGCTCTGGAAACACCATATATTTT few TRBJ1-3 - TRBV20-1
CASSLAGGVAGVKSSYNEQFF TGTGCCAGCAGCTTAGCCGGTGGGGTAGCGGGAGTAAAGAGCTCCTACAATGAGCAGTTCTTC - TRBJ2-1 TRBD2 TRBV7-6
CASSVKYEQYF TGTGCCAGCAGCGTCAAATACGAGCAGTACTTC - TRBJ2-7 - TRBV7-9
CASSQDQWTSGRQGLKTQYF TGCGCCAGCAGCCAAGATCAGTGGACTAGCGGGAGACAGGGTTTGAAGACCCAGTACTTC - TRBJ2-5 TRBD2 TRBV4-1
CASSDGGNEQFF TGTGCCAGCAGTGACGGAGGGAATGAGCAGTTCTTC few TRBJ2-1 - TRBV2
CSASRGEDEKLFF TGCAGTGCTAGCAGGGGAGAAGATGAAAAACTGTTTTTT - TRBJ1-4 - TRBV20-1
CASSQPTGGFNEQFF TGCGCCAGCAGCCAGCCGACAGGGGGGTTCAATGAGCAGTTCTTC few TRBJ2-1 TRBD1 TRBV4-1
CASSPRRQTSNTGELFF TGTGCCAGCTCACCACGGCGACAGACTTCGAACACCGGGGAGCTGTTTTTT few TRBJ2-2 - TRBV18
CASSPGVAGGNTDTQYF TGTGCCAGCAGCCCAGGGGTAGCGGGGGGGAACACAGATACGCAGTATTTT - TRBJ2-3 TRBD2 TRBV28
CSAYVGQGAPNQPQHF TGCAGTGCTTACGTGGGGCAGGGGGCCCCCAATCAGCCCCAGCATTTT few TRBJ1-5 TRBD1 TRBV20-1
CASGPGTSELYEQYF TGTGCCAGCGGCCCCGGGACTAGCGAATTGTACGAGCAGTACTTC - TRBJ2-7 TRBD2 TRBV4-2
CASSLGGALYEQYF TGTGCCAGCAGCTTAGGAGGAGCCCTCTACGAGCAGTACTTC few TRBJ2-7 - TRBV11-1
CASSLGRERENEQFF TGTGCCAGCAGCTTAGGGCGGGAGAGGGAAAATGAGCAGTTCTTC - TRBJ2-1 TRBD2 TRBV7-9
CASSFGTGVKTQYF TGTGCCAGCAGTTTCGGGACAGGGGTAAAGACCCAGTACTTC - TRBJ2-5 TRBD1 TRBV6-5
CASSQVGLSRSKYF TGCGCCAGCAGCCAAGTTGGCCTTAGTCGGAGCAAGTACTTC few TRBJ2-7 - TRBV4-1
CASSFPQGRGVLQEKLFF TGTGCCAGCAGCTTCCCCCAAGGGCGTGGGGTGTTGCAAGAAAAACTGTTTTTT - TRBJ1-4 - TRBV11-2
CASSQVIFGLSSYNEQFF TGTGCCAGCAGCCAAGTCATTTTCGGGCTGAGCTCCTACAATGAGCAGTTCTTC - TRBJ2-1 - TRBV4-2
CASSARSGSQTGELFF TGTGCCAGCAGCGCTCGTAGCGGGAGTCAGACCGGGGAGCTGTTTTTT - TRBJ2-2 TRBD2 TRBV7-3
CAISDRGLARNIQYF TGTGCCATCAGTGATCGCGGACTAGCAAGAAACATTCAGTACTTC - TRBJ2-4 TRBD2 TRBV10-3
CSARDGYRADEQFF TGCAGTGCTAGAGATGGTTACAGGGCCGATGAGCAGTTCTTC - TRBJ2-1 - TRBV20-1
CSARVRDRPNTGELFF TGCAGTGCTAGAGTACGGGACAGACCAAACACCGGGGAGCTGTTTTTT - TRBJ2-2 TRBD1 TRBV20-1
CASSFQTAAETQYF TGCGCCAGCAGCTTTCAGACAGCTGCCGAGACCCAGTACTTC many TRBJ2-5 - TRBV5-1